These 28 T cell receptor beta chains share one sample of origin, sequenced in a study of cytomegalovirus exposure and HLA in healthy donors (dated by TCRdb to 2017 to 2019). Library preparation was by the immunoSEQ multiplex PCR assay. The multiplex PCR relied on a mix of 60 forward primers for TCR Vbeta segments and 13 reverse primers for TCR Jbeta segments. TCRdb holds this immuneACCESS table with in-frame rearrangements only. Some clones are missing; in checked studies, unresolved V genes explain under half, and the rest has no known cause. The sample includes roughly 89,000 clones, with roughly 60% observed a single time. Of the sample, 20% to 25% falls within the top ten clones. The sample was PBMCs. These receptors originate from a woman between 45 and 65 years old in good health and CMV-seropositive.

This chain links TRBV28 with TRBJ2-7; D is perhaps TRBD2 (5 bases). V was trimmed by 10 bases and J by 3 bases, leaving 16 bases between them. The CDR3 covers 13 residues. CDR1 and CDR2 from the germline V gene are MDHEN and SYDVKM. CDR3 residues: CATSGIRSYEQYF. The CDR3 coding sequence is TGTGCCACCTCGGGGATTCGTAGCTACGAGCAGTACTTC.

As DNA, the CDR3 is TGTGCCGGAGGGTCTTGGAACACCGGGGAGCTGTTTTTT. As protein: CAGGSWNTGELFF. The V and J genes are TRBV30 and TRBJ2-2, with D tentatively TRBD2 (6 bases). V was pared by 8 bases and J by 1 base, with 11 bases between. The CDR3 is 13 residues long. CDR1 and CDR2 (germline): GTSNPN, SVGIG (reference sequence).

This clone came up a few times. V is TRBV7-9 and J is TRBJ2-2; D possibly corresponds to TRBD2 (5 bases). CDR1 and CDR2 (germline): SEHNR, FQNEAQ (reference sequence). Trimming removed 5 bases from V and 4 bases from J, with 14 bases in between. The CDR3 has 15 amino acids. In nucleotides, the CDR3 is TGTGCCAGCAGCCCAACTAGTGTTGTCACCGGGGAGCTGTTTTTT. Amino acids: CASSPTSVVTGELFF.

The chain is built from TRBV7-9 and TRBJ2-5; TRBD1 agrees at 8 bases. J lost 3 bases, V lost 5 bases, and 5 bases had no gene match. The length of the CDR3 is 14 residues. Germline CDR1 reads SEHNR; CDR2 reads FQNEAQ (reference sequence). CDR3 residues: CASSVTGGEETQYF. CDR3 coding DNA: TGTGCCAGCAGCGTTACAGGGGGTGAAGAGACCCAGTACTTC.

J is TRBJ1-4 and V is TRBV6-1, with 7 bases that match TRBD1. The V gene's germline CDR1 is MNHNS and CDR2 SASEGT. The CDR3 sequence is 14 residues long. Losses at the gene ends were 6 bases for V and 4 bases for J; bases not matched to a gene: 5. The CDR3 here is CASRDRAFNEKLFF. In nucleotides, the CDR3 is TGTGCCAGCAGAGACAGGGCTTTTAATGAAAAACTGTTTTTT.

This clone was seen only a few times. The chain recombines TRBV13 with TRBJ2-2; maybe TRBD1 (5 bases). V lost 4 bases and J 0 bases, leaving 9 bases between the germline ends. The CDR3 contains 15 residues. The germline V gene encodes CDR1 PRHDT and CDR2 FYEKMQ (reference sequence). The CDR3 protein is CASSYDSTNTGELFF. The CDR3 DNA follows: TGTGCCAGCAGCTACGACAGTACGAACACCGGGGAGCTGTTTTTT. Filled out from reference TRBV13 and TRBJ2-2, the complete variable domain reads AAGVIQSPRHLIKEKRETATLKCYPIPRHDTVYWYQQGPGQDPQFLISFYEKMQSDKGSIPDRFSAQQFSDYHSELNMSSLELGDSALYFCASSYDSTNTGELFFGEGSRLTVL.

The chain couples TRBV5-1 to TRBJ2-5, with TRBD1 matching 10 bases. The CDR3 extends over 15 amino acids. Germline V lookup: CDR1 SGHRS, CDR2 YFSETQ. The V gene end was trimmed by 3 bases and the J gene end by 2 bases; junction bases not matched to a gene: 4. CDR3 region: CASSWGQGSQETQYF. The CDR3 coding sequence is TGCGCCAGCAGCTGGGGACAGGGGTCGCAAGAGACCCAGTACTTC.

The chain recombines TRBV2 with TRBJ1-1, with TRBD1 identical over 7 bases. The CDR3 length is 13 residues. Germline V gene data show CDR1 as SNHLY and CDR2 as FYNNEI. With V trimmed by 7 bases and J by 6 bases, 8 bases remained unmatched. In nucleotides, the CDR3 is TGTGCCAGCACTCTTGACAGGGACGCTGAAGCTTTCTTT. As protein: CASTLDRDAEAFF.

In the case of this clone: Mismatch with germline at one junction end may stem from a read error. V is TRBV18 and J is TRBJ2-6, with D possibly being TRBD1 (5 bases). CDR3 size: 14 residues. From germline, CDR1 is KGHSH and CDR2 LQKENI. CDR3: CASSPDSGANVLAF. CDR3 nucleotide sequence: TGTGCCAGCTCACCCGATTCTGGGGCCAACGTCCTGGCTTTC.

The chain combines TRBV4-3 with TRBJ1-5, with D perhaps matching TRBD1 (6 bases). CDR3 length: 14 amino acids. Trimming pared 0 bases from V and 7 bases from J, leaving 10 bases between. From germline, CDR1 is LGHNA and CDR2 YSLEER. The DNA for the CDR3 is TGCGCCAGCAGCCAAGATTTACAGGGACAGCCCCAGCATTTT. It yields the protein CASSQDLQGQPQHF.

The sample holds a few counts of this clone. The V gene is TRBV4-3, the J gene TRBJ1-4, with TRBD1 identical over 7 bases. Per the germline V gene, CDR1 is LGHNA and CDR2 is YSLEER. The CDR3 runs to 16 residues. V was pared by 0 bases and J by 7 bases, with 8 bases of the junction left unmatched. The CDR3 is CASSQDYEGASEKLFF. The DNA of the CDR3 is TGCGCCAGCAGCCAAGATTATGAGGGGGCGAGTGAAAAACTGTTTTTT.

The chain joins TRBV5-6 to TRBJ1-2; 10 bases line up with TRBD1. V dropped 3 bases and J dropped 6; count of bases not matched to a gene: 8. This CDR3 has 15 amino acids. Germline loops: CDR1 SGHDT, CDR2 YYEEEE. This CDR3 is CASSYRQGAINGYTF. The CDR3 DNA reads TGTGCCAGCAGCTACCGACAGGGGGCGATTAATGGCTACACCTTC.

The chain joins TRBV19 to TRBJ1-2, with 8 bases that match TRBD1. V trimming: 6 bases; J trimming: 4 bases; junction bases outside the gene matches: 7. Germline-derived CDR1 and CDR2 are LNHDA and SQIVND (reference sequence). The CDR3 spans 14 residues. The CDR3 DNA follows: TGTGCCAGTAGGGAATACAGGGGGAGCTATGGCTACACCTTC. This sequence encodes CASREYRGSYGYTF. The complete variable domain, with remaining parts taken from reference TRBV19 and TRBJ1-2, reads DGGITQSPKYLFRKEGQNVTLSCEQNLNHDAMYWYRQDPGQGLRLIYYSQIVNDFQKGDIAEGYSVSREKKESFPLTVTSAQKNPTAFYLCASREYRGSYGYTFGSGTRLTVV.

The genes are TRBV29-1 and TRBJ1-2; 9 bases line up with TRBD1. Per germline, CDR1 SQVTM and CDR2 ANQGSEA. V lost 7 bases to trimming and J lost 5 bases; unmatched junction nucleotides: 8. The CDR3 is 13 residues long. CDR3 in DNA: TGCAGCGCCCTACCGACAGGGGGATATGGCTACACCTTC. Its translation: CSALPTGGYGYTF.

The genes are TRBV7-2 and TRBJ1-1, with D perhaps matching TRBD1 (5 bases). The CDR3 contains 13 residues. CDR1 is SGHTA, CDR2 FQGNSA, per germline. V was clipped by 2 bases and J by 6 bases, with 10 bases between them. The CDR3 loop is CASSLRQLSEAFF. Here the CDR3 DNA reads TGTGCCAGCAGCTTACGACAGTTATCTGAAGCTTTCTTT. Looking up the rest from reference TRBV7-2 and TRBJ1-1 gives the full variable domain: GAGVSQSPSNKVTEKGKDVELRCDPISGHTALYWYRQSLGQGLEFLIYFQGNSAPDKSGLPSDRFSAERTGGSVSTLTIQRTQQEDSAVYLCASSLRQLSEAFFGQGTRLTVV.

The chain combines TRBV9 with TRBJ2-1; maybe TRBD2 (5 bases). Germline-derived CDR1 and CDR2 are SGDLS and YYNGEE. CDR3 length: 14 amino acids. V was trimmed by 4 bases and J by 5 bases, leaving 13 bases between them. The CDR3 sequence is CASSPRTLDNEQFF. CDR3 DNA: TGTGCCAGCAGCCCGAGGACTCTAGACAATGAGCAGTTCTTC.

The rearrangement joins TRBV5-6 to TRBJ2-6; D not resolved. There are 14 residues in the CDR3. Germline loops: CDR1 SGHDT, CDR2 YYEEEE. V lost 9 bases to trimming and J lost 0 bases, with 10 bases between them. The CDR3 spells CATYQVSGANVLTF. In DNA, the CDR3 is TGTGCCACCTATCAGGTCTCTGGGGCCAACGTCCTGACTTTC.

The chain joins TRBV29-1 to TRBJ2-1, with 15 nucleotides matching TRBD2. The CDR3 is 16 amino acids. Unmatched junction bases numbered 5, after V lost 7 bases and J lost 1 base. CDR1 and CDR2 (germline): SQVTM, ANQGSEA. Written as DNA, the CDR3 is TGCAGCGGGGGGACTAGCGGGGGGCGTTCCTACAATGAGCAGTTCTTC. This sequence encodes CSGGTSGGRSYNEQFF.

The genes are TRBV7-9 and TRBJ1-1, with a tentative D call TRBD1 (5 bases). Germline lookup yields CDR1 SEHNR and CDR2 FQNEAQ (reference sequence). Trimming pared 5 bases from V and 11 bases from J, leaving 18 bases between. The CDR3 length is 13 residues. In nucleotides, the CDR3 is TGTGCCAGCAGCCCCGGGACTGGGGAGGCGGCTTTCTTT. This encodes CASSPGTGEAAFF.

The chain couples TRBV10-3 to TRBJ2-1; D may be TRBD1 (5 bases). V was clipped by 2 bases and J by 4 bases, with 15 bases between them. CDR3 length equals 16 residues. Germline CDR1 ENHRY, CDR2 SYGVKD. In nucleotides, the CDR3 is TGTGCCATCAGTGAGGGCAGGGCTAATAGTTACAATGAGCAGTTCTTC. Translating gives CAISEGRANSYNEQFF.

The J gene is TRBJ1-1, the V gene TRBV19; D call uncertain. V was clipped by 3 bases and J by 3 bases, with 5 bases between them. Germline-derived CDR1 and CDR2 are LNHDA and SQIVND (reference sequence). The CDR3 is 12 amino acids. This CDR3 is CASSIADTEAFF. The CDR3 bases are TGTGCCAGTAGTATCGCGGACACTGAAGCTTTCTTT.

The rearrangement uses TRBV28 and TRBJ1-1; weak D call: TRBD1 (6 bases). The germline gives CDR1 MDHEN, CDR2 SYDVKM. The V and J ends lost 7 bases and 0 bases respectively, with 9 bases between them. This CDR3 has 13 residues. Here the CDR3 reads CASKGDLNTEAFF. The CDR3 coding sequence is TGTGCCAGCAAGGGGGACCTGAACACTGAAGCTTTCTTT.

The rearrangement joins TRBV6-5 to TRBJ1-2, with 7 bases that match TRBD1. With V trimmed by 5 bases and J by 10 bases, 16 bases remained unmatched. CDR3 length: 15 residues. CDR1 is MNHEY and CDR2 is SVGAGI in the germline V gene. The CDR3 reads CASSRADRLYEDYTF. The CDR3, as DNA: TGTGCCAGCAGTCGCGCGGACAGGTTATATGAGGACTACACCTTC.

The chain uses TRBV5-1 and TRBJ1-6; a possible D gene is TRBD1 (5 bases). Trimming stripped 0 bases from V and 8 bases from J, with 12 bases between. Germline-derived CDR1 and CDR2 are SGHRS and YFSETQ. The CDR3 has 15 amino acids. This CDR3 reads CASSLAAGPHSPLHF. CDR3 coding DNA: TGCGCCAGCAGCTTGGCCGCGGGGCCCCATTCACCCCTCCACTTT.

The chain has TRBV7-2 and TRBJ1-5; D remains ambiguous. Trimming pared 2 bases from V and 3 bases from J, leaving 11 bases between. The CDR3 has 15 amino acids. In germline, CDR1 is SGHTA, CDR2 FQGNSA. The CDR3 sequence: CASSLPDTFNQPQHF. CDR3 bases: TGTGCCAGCAGCTTACCTGACACCTTCAATCAGCCCCAGCATTTT.

The chain links TRBV2 to TRBJ2-1; 10 bases fit TRBD1. Germline CDR1 and CDR2: SNHLY and FYNNEI. The CDR3 consists of 15 residues. V was clipped by 6 bases and J by 2 bases; unmatched bases: 4. The DNA of the CDR3 is TGTGCCAGCAGCCCAGGACAGGGGGCCTACAATGAGCAGTTCTTC. Encoded protein: CASSPGQGAYNEQFF.

This sequence joins TRBV5-1 and TRBJ2-5; TRBD2 might be the D (5 bases). Germline lookup yields CDR1 SGHRS and CDR2 YFSETQ. Trimming removed 8 bases from V and 5 bases from J, with 10 bases in between. The length of the CDR3 is 11 residues. The CDR3 region has the DNA TGCGCCAGTAGGACTGGGGAGACCCAGTACTTC. Residues: CASRTGETQYF.

In this sample, this clone turned up a few times. The chain has TRBV6-5 and TRBJ1-2; D is possibly TRBD1 (6 bases). Trimming removed 4 bases at V and 3 bases at J, with 12 bases between. Germline V lookup: CDR1 MNHEY, CDR2 SVGAGI. The CDR3 runs 14 residues. Here the CDR3 DNA reads TGTGCCAGCAGTTTGGTCCAGGGGTACTATGGCTACACCTTC. It codes for CASSLVQGYYGYTF.